This entry describes one TCR beta chain. The data belong to a study of blood T cell repertoires in COVID-19. Study-wide background: Samples taken during acute and convalescent COVID-19 were collected in the United States, Italy and Spain.

Authors' methods: From reference gene primer amplification, estimates of nucleated cell counts were derived. Some clones are missing from TCRdb's copy, which holds only in-frame ones; the method was immunoSEQ multiplex PCR. The DNA was the basis for D and trimming; V, J and clone size are from that table. This table has approximately 220,000 clones, about four fifths appearing once. With 2 bases removed from V and 4 bases from J, the gap between germline ends came to 14 bases. Per germline, CDR1 SGHTA and CDR2 FQGTGA. CDR3 length equals 15 residues. Material: peripheral blood. This chain links TRBV7-3 with TRBJ1-2, with unresolved D. This receptor was obtained from a middle-aged woman with active or convalescent COVID-19. In nucleotides, the CDR3 is TGTGCCAGCAGCTTATACGAGGTTTCGGGCTATGGCTACACCTTC. This codes for CASSLYEVSGYGYTF.